This entry features one TCR beta chain sequence. Antigen unknown. The sample is drawn from a study of shared clonotypes between healthy human individuals. Overall study findings and caveats: In a few donors, around 5% of naive CD4 clonotypes appeared in common.

A CD45RA+ naive subset and a CD45RA-negative memory subset were split from CD4+ cells. The repertoire was sequenced with immunoSEQ multiplex PCR; TCRdb's copy has only in-frame clones and lacks some. The top ten hold more than 0.1% of the sample, which has some 2,100,000 clones, more than 90% seen once. This clonotype originated in a man in his late teens or twenties in good health. The specimen sequenced was naive CD4+ T cells sorted from blood. Subset here: CD45RA+ positively selected.

Here the CDR3 DNA reads TGTGCCAGCAGCTTAGGGGCAGGGTCCGAGCAGTACTTC. Its translation: CASSLGAGSEQYF. V usage is TRBV11-2 and J usage is TRBJ2-7, with D perhaps matching TRBD1 (5 bases). From germline, CDR1 is SGHAT and CDR2 FQNNGV. V lost 1 base and J 6 bases, leaving 10 bases between the germline ends. The CDR3 runs 13 residues.